The 3 T cell receptor beta chains below come from one sample, sequenced in a study of blood T cell repertoires in COVID-19. This table comes from immunoSEQ multiplex PCR, and its TCRdb copy is limited to in-frame clones, with some not included. Of some 120,000 clones detected, roughly nine tenths appear once; the ten largest clones hold 4% to 5%. Sequencing was performed on peripheral blood. These receptors were obtained from a man in his 60s with COVID-19, enrolled during active disease.

CDR3 sequence: CASSAVGQGLYNEQFF. CDR3 coding DNA: TGTGCCAGTAGCGCGGTGGGACAGGGGCTGTACAATGAGCAGTTCTTC. The chain links TRBV19 to TRBJ2-1, with 10 nucleotides matching TRBD1. This CDR3 has 16 amino acids. Germline CDR1 reads LNHDA; CDR2 reads SQIVND (reference sequence). J was trimmed by 4 bases and V by 6 bases; bases with no gene match: 9.

The rearrangement links TRBV10-3 to TRBJ2-3; 11 bases agree with TRBD2. J was trimmed by 0 bases and V by 3 bases; bases with no gene match: 8. Per germline, CDR1 ENHRY and CDR2 SYGVKD. CDR3 length: 18 amino acids. This chain's CDR3 is CAISDRVAGGISTDTQYF. In nucleotides, the CDR3 is TGTGCCATCAGTGACAGGGTAGCGGGAGGGATTAGCACAGATACGCAGTATTTT.

J is TRBJ1-2 and V is TRBV9; D is uncertain. Germline V CDR1 and CDR2: SGDLS, YYNGEE. Trimming pared 5 bases from V and 6 bases from J, leaving 17 bases between. The CDR3 is made up of 14 amino acids. The CDR3 DNA reads as TGTGCCAGCAGTCTTACCTCCGGCGCGGATGGCTACACCTTC. As protein: CASSLTSGADGYTF.